The 21 T cell receptor beta chains given below trace back to one sample, sequenced in a study of cytomegalovirus exposure and HLA in healthy donors (dated by TCRdb to about 2017). The library was prepared using the immunoSEQ multiplex PCR assay. For the multiplex PCR, a mixture combining 60 forward primers for TCR Vbeta segments and 13 reverse primers for TCR Jbeta segments was used. TCRdb re-hosts the immuneACCESS table, in-frame sequences only. Its copies lack some clones; in the studies checked, an unresolved V gene accounts for under half of them, and the cause for the rest is not known. This sample lists 95,000 to 150,000 clones; more than 55% were detected once. The ten largest clones represent approximately 1.5% of the sample. The sequencing sample was made of PBMCs. Receptors were obtained from a man aged 18 to 29 in good health and CMV-seronegative.

The rearrangement links TRBV2 to TRBJ1-1, with TRBD1 matching 9 bases. This CDR3 is built from 13 residues. The J segment lost 3 bases and the V segment lost 6 bases, leaving 2 bases of the junction unmatched. Germline CDR1 and CDR2: SNHLY and FYNNEI. DNA of the CDR3: TGTGCCAGCAGGTGGGACAGGGACACTGAAGCTTTCTTT. It yields the protein CASRWDRDTEAFF.

This chain links TRBV9 with TRBJ2-6; TRBD1 matches 8 bases. CDR1 SGDLS and CDR2 YYNGEE come from the germline V gene. The junction had 9 bases not matched to a gene; V was cut back by 5 bases and J by 8 bases. The CDR3 spans 15 residues. Here the CDR3 reads CASSAIGQGTNVLTF. In DNA form, the CDR3 reads TGTGCCAGCAGTGCCATCGGACAGGGTACCAACGTCCTGACTTTC.

The chain links TRBV11-2 to TRBJ2-7; tentatively, D is TRBD2 (7 bases). This CDR3 comprises 14 residues. CDR1 is SGHAT, CDR2 FQNNGV, per germline. V gave up 5 bases and J gave up 5 bases, with 16 bases separating them. CDR3 in amino acids: CASSARGGVDEQYF. CDR3 nucleotides: TGTGCCAGCAGCGCCCGAGGGGGGGTAGACGAGCAGTACTTC.

This clone was observed a few times. V gene TRBV6-5 combines with J gene TRBJ1-1, with D hard to call. The CDR3 covers 11 residues. Germline CDR1 is MNHEY and CDR2 is SVGAGI. The V gene lost 5 bases and the J gene lost 6 bases, with 7 bases spanning the gap. CDR3 loop: CASSHGAEAFF. The DNA of the CDR3 is TGTGCCAGCAGTCACGGGGCTGAAGCTTTCTTT.

This chain connects TRBV10-3 to TRBJ2-2; a possible D gene is TRBD2 (6 bases). Trimming pared 10 bases from V and 0 bases from J, leaving 24 bases between. This CDR3 has 18 residues. Germline V gene lookup returns CDR1 ENHRY and CDR2 SYGVKD. CDR3 bases: TGTGCCACCTCAGTCCTAGCGACCCGCAGTTCGAACACCGGGGAGCTGTTTTTT. This translates into CATSVLATRSSNTGELFF.

This chain links TRBV9 with TRBJ2-2; 7 bases fit TRBD2. The junction had 13 bases not matched to a gene; V was cut back by 0 bases and J by 8 bases. CDR1 is SGDLS and CDR2 is YYNGEE in the germline V gene. The CDR3 runs to 17 residues. The CDR3 sequence: CASSVGGSAGISGELFF. The CDR3 DNA is TGTGCCAGCAGCGTAGGCGGGAGTGCTGGTATTTCGGGGGAGCTGTTTTTT. The full variable domain, rest sourced from reference TRBV9 and TRBJ2-2, is DSGVTQTPKHLITATGQRVTLRCSPRSGDLSVYWYQQSLDQGLQFLIQYYNGEERAKGNILERFSAQQFPDLHSELNLSSLELGDSALYFCASSVGGSAGISGELFFGEGSRLTVL.

The chain has TRBV29-1 and TRBJ1-1; no firm D call. V was cut by 0 bases and J by 3 bases, with 8 bases left in between. Germline values: CDR1 SQVTM, CDR2 ANQGSEA. CDR3 length: 13 amino acids. The CDR3 sequence is CSVEDVQDTEAFF. The CDR3 DNA is TGCAGCGTTGAAGACGTCCAGGACACTGAAGCTTTCTTT.

The chain joins TRBV27 to TRBJ2-1, with D possibly being TRBD1 (6 bases). The germline V gene encodes CDR1 MNHEY and CDR2 SMNVEV (reference sequence). The CDR3 runs 16 residues. Trimming took off 5 bases at V and 6 bases at J, with 20 bases between the two ends. CDR3 DNA: TGTGCCAGCAGTCCCCCCGGGACAACCAGGGCCAATGAGCAGTTCTTC. This sequence encodes CASSPPGTTRANEQFF.

This clone was detected only a few times. The chain combines TRBV7-9 with TRBJ1-5; possible D gene TRBD1, 6 bases. Trimming stripped 5 bases from V and 3 bases from J, with 14 bases between. Germline V lookup: CDR1 SEHNR, CDR2 FQNEAQ (reference sequence). This CDR3 contains 15 residues. CDR3 in DNA: TGTGCCAGCAGCCCCCTGACAGGTCACAATCAGCCCCAGCATTTT. Its translation: CASSPLTGHNQPQHF.

The gene calls are TRBV5-4 and TRBJ2-4; TRBD1 matches at 7 bases. The ends lost 3 bases at V and 0 bases at J; junction bases unmatched: 9. The germline V gene has CDR1 SGHNT and CDR2 YYREEE (reference sequence). The length of the CDR3 is 17 residues. The CDR3 region has the DNA TGTGCCAGCAGCTCACAGGGGCCGATCACAGCCAAAAACATTCAGTACTTC. Translated, it gives CASSSQGPITAKNIQYF.

This clone was recorded a few times. The chain is built from TRBV7-9 and TRBJ2-1; weak D call: TRBD2 (5 bases). Germline V gene data show CDR1 as SEHNR and CDR2 as FQNEAQ (reference sequence). The V end was cut by 1 base, the J end by 0 bases, with 7 bases between. The CDR3 sequence is 15 residues long. This CDR3 is CASSLGAGSYNEQFF. CDR3 sequence (DNA): TGTGCCAGCAGCTTAGGGGCGGGCTCCTACAATGAGCAGTTCTTC.

This chain joins TRBV5-1 and TRBJ2-5, with D possibly TRBD1 on 6 matching bases. This CDR3 is 15 amino acids long. CDR1 is SGHRS, CDR2 YFSETQ, per germline. V lost 4 bases, J lost 4 bases, and 17 bases lay in between. The CDR3 loop is CASSLANGRGETQYF. CDR3 nucleotides: TGCGCCAGCAGCCTGGCTAATGGCAGGGGAGAGACCCAGTACTTC.

Only a few counts were recorded for this clone. The V call is TRBV13, the J call TRBJ2-7, with D hard to call. V was pared by 8 bases and J by 4 bases, with 6 bases between. The germline V gene encodes CDR1 PRHDT and CDR2 FYEKMQ (reference sequence). The CDR3 is 10 amino acids. CDR3 sequence (DNA): TGTGCCAGCGGCCCTTACGAGCAGTACTTC. This translates into CASGPYEQYF.

The genes are TRBV19 and TRBJ2-1; D may be TRBD1 (6 bases). Per germline, CDR1 LNHDA and CDR2 SQIVND (reference sequence). Trimming took 2 bases from V and 7 from J, leaving 6 bases between them. The CDR3 loop spans 12 amino acids. CDR3: CASSIRGNEQFF. In nucleotides, the CDR3 is TGTGCCAGTAGTATAAGGGGGAATGAGCAGTTCTTC.

The V and J genes are TRBV7-9 and TRBJ1-1; D gene uncertain. CDR1 and CDR2 from the germline V gene are SEHNR and FQNEAQ (reference sequence). The CDR3 is 12 residues long. V was clipped by 2 bases and J by 11 bases, with 12 bases between them. Here the CDR3 DNA reads TGTGCCAGCAGCTTACGACTGAGCCGGGCTTTCTTT. Its protein product is CASSLRLSRAFF. The whole variable domain, remainder taken from reference TRBV7-9 and TRBJ1-1, is DTGVSQNPRHKITKRGQNVTFRCDPISEHNRLYWYRQTLGQGPEFLTYFQNEAQLEKSRLLSDRFSAERPKGSFSTLEIQRTEQGDSAMYLCASSLRLSRAFFGQGTRLTVV.

The chain joins TRBV29-1 to TRBJ1-5, with 8 bases matching TRBD1. This CDR3 spans 14 amino acids. Looked up from germline, CDR1 is SQVTM and CDR2 is ANQGSEA. V gave up 6 bases and J gave up 2 bases; unmatched junction bases: 6. The CDR3 sequence: CSVRETGGNQPQHF. CDR3 in DNA: TGCAGCGTGCGGGAGACAGGGGGCAATCAGCCCCAGCATTTT.

The gene calls are TRBV29-1 and TRBJ1-3; D is uncertain. The length of the CDR3 is 13 residues. V was cut by 4 bases and J by 3 bases, with 10 bases left in between. Germline values: CDR1 SQVTM, CDR2 ANQGSEA. CDR3 sequence: CSVGSSGGNTIYF. DNA of the CDR3: TGCAGCGTTGGGTCCAGCGGTGGAAACACCATATATTTT.

The chain links TRBV30 to TRBJ1-1; D call uncertain. Trimming cost V 0 bases and J 0 bases, with 11 bases left between them. The CDR3 consists of 15 residues. Germline CDR1 reads GTSNPN; CDR2 reads SVGIG (reference sequence). CDR3 protein: CAWSVRRNLNTEAFF. CDR3 DNA: TGTGCCTGGAGTGTACGGAGGAACCTGAACACTGAAGCTTTCTTT.

The chain links TRBV18 to TRBJ2-5; D gene ambiguous. Germline assignment: CDR1 KGHSH and CDR2 LQKENI. Trimming left V 0 bases short and J 2 bases short, with 16 bases between. The CDR3 runs 17 residues. The CDR3 loop reads CASSPPKRAFLQETQYF. The CDR3 nucleotides are TGTGCCAGCTCACCACCGAAGCGAGCCTTTCTACAAGAGACCCAGTACTTC.

V is TRBV18 and J is TRBJ1-1, with 8 bases aligning to TRBD1. The CDR3 loop spans 15 amino acids. V lost 4 bases and J lost 5; bases outside the gene matches: 9. Germline-derived CDR1 and CDR2 are KGHSH and LQKENI. Here the CDR3 reads CASSLTGQGGTEAFF. CDR3 sequence (DNA): TGTGCCAGCTCACTAACCGGACAGGGTGGGACTGAAGCTTTCTTT.

The CDR3 sequence is CAIKERASGLAAPHEQFF. The CDR3 DNA sequence: TGTGCCATCAAGGAGAGGGCGAGCGGGCTAGCGGCCCCACATGAGCAGTTCTTC. The V call is TRBV10-3, the J call TRBJ2-1; 7 bases align to TRBD2. CDR1 is ENHRY and CDR2 is SYGVKD in the germline V gene. V shed 7 bases, J shed 8 bases, and the junction held 23 bases outside the gene matches. This CDR3 is built from 18 residues.